What follows are 5 T cell receptor beta chains derived from one specimen sequenced in a study of shared clonotypes between healthy human individuals. CD45RO negativity and positive selection for CCR7 defined naive CD8 cells, a population that excluded terminally differentiated effector memory CD45RA+ cells. Libraries were prepared by immunoSEQ multiplex PCR; TCRdb keeps only in-frame clonotypes and omits some of them. This sample has over 800,000 clones, with roughly 92% found just once. The sequenced sample was naive CD8+ T cells sorted from blood. The receptors shown here come from a man aged 25-45 years in good health.

This chain connects TRBV11-2 to TRBJ2-7; no clear D gene. V dropped 1 base and J dropped 2 bases, with 12 bases sitting between them. CDR3 length equals 15 residues. Germline CDR1 reads SGHAT; CDR2 reads FQNNGV. The CDR3 loop reads CASSLGQGRTYEQYF. In DNA, the CDR3 is TGTGCCAGCAGCTTAGGCCAAGGGCGCACCTACGAGCAGTACTTC.

With respect to this clone: This CDR3 is also generated by other DNA sequences in the sample. The V call is TRBV10-2, the J call TRBJ2-7, with TRBD2 matching over 11 bases. The V gene end was trimmed by 8 bases and the J gene end by 2 bases; junction bases not matched to a gene: 5. The germline CDR1 and CDR2 sequences are WSHSY and SAAADI. The CDR3 runs to 14 residues. CDR3 coding DNA: TGCGCCAGCTCCGGGACTAGCGGTACCTACGAGCAGTACTTC. It is translated as CASSGTSGTYEQYF.

The V call is TRBV6-1, the J call TRBJ2-7, with 7 bases matching TRBD1. This CDR3 comprises 15 residues. Germline CDR1 is MNHNS and CDR2 is SASEGT. The J segment lost 0 bases and the V segment lost 8 bases, leaving 10 bases of the junction unmatched. CDR3 loop: CASGMGQYISYEQYF. DNA for the CDR3: TGTGCCAGCGGAATGGGACAGTATATCTCCTACGAGCAGTACTTC.

Notes on this clone: The same CDR3 can be traced to other DNA sequences in this sample. The V and J genes are TRBV28 and TRBJ2-7; TRBD2 aligns across 9 bases. This CDR3 has 14 residues. The V gene end was trimmed by 3 bases and the J gene end by 2 bases; junction bases not matched to a gene: 2. Germline loops: CDR1 MDHEN, CDR2 SYDVKM. DNA of the CDR3: TGTGCCAGCAGTTTGGCGGGAGGGCCCTACGAGCAGTACTTC. This codes for CASSLAGGPYEQYF. The full variable domain, rest sourced from reference TRBV28 and TRBJ2-7, is DVKVTQSSRYLVKRTGEKVFLECVQDMDHENMFWYRQDPGLGLRLIYFSYDVKMKEKGDIPEGYSVSREKKERFSLILESASTNQTSMYLCASSLAGGPYEQYFGPGTRLTVT.

Comment on this clone: Within the sample, other DNA sequences also encode this same CDR3. The chain is built from TRBV2 and TRBJ2-1; weak D call: TRBD2 (5 bases). This CDR3 region has 12 residues. V lost 6 bases and J lost 2, with 5 bases in between. Per germline, CDR1 SNHLY and CDR2 FYNNEI. In DNA form, the CDR3 reads TGTGCCAGCAGGGGAGCCTACAATGAGCAGTTCTTC. Its protein is CASRGAYNEQFF.